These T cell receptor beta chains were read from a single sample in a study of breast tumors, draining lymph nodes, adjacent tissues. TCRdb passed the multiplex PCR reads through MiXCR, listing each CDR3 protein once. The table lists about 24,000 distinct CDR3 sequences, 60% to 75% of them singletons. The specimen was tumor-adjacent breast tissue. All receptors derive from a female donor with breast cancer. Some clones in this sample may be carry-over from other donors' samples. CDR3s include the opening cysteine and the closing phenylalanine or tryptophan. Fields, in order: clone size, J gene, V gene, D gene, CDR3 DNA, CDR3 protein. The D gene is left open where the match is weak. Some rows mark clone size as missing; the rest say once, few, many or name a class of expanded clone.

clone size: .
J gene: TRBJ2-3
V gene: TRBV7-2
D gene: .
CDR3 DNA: TGTGCCAGCAGCTACGACGTGGGTACGCAGTATTTT
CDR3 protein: CASSYDVGTQYF

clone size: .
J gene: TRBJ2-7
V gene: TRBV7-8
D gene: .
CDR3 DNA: TGTGCCAGCAGCTTAGCGAGACCGGGAGAGGGCTACGAGCAGTACTTC
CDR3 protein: CASSLARPGEGYEQYF

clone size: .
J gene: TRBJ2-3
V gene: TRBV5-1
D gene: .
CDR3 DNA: TGCGCCAGCAGCTTCGCGGTTCGTGGAGATACGCAGTATTTT
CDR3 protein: CASSFAVRGDTQYF

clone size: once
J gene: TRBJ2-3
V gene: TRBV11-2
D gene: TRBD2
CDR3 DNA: TGTGCCAGCAGCCAGACTAGCGGGAGAGATACGCAGTATTTT
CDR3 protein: CASSQTSGRDTQYF

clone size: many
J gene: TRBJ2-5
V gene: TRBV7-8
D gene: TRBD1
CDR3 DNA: TGTGCCAGCAGCCCCGGACAGGGCAACGGGGAGACCCAGTACTTC
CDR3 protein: CASSPGQGNGETQYF

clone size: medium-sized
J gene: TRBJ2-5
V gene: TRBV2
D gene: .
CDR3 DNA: TGTGCCAGCATCCGGGGTCTCCAAAACCAAGAGACCCAGTACTTC
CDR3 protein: CASIRGLQNQETQYF

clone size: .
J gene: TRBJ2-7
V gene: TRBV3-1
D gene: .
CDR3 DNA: TGTGCCAGCAGCCAAGATGCCCCCTCCACTGGCAGGAACTACGAGCAGTACTTC
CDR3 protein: CASSQDAPSTGRNYEQYF

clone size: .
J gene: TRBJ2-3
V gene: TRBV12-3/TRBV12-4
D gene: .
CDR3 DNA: TGTGCCAGCACCCTTGGGAGGCCCCCAGATACGCAGTATTTT
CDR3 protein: CASTLGRPPDTQYF

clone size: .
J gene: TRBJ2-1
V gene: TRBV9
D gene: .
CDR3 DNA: TGTGCCAGCAGCGTAGCATCGGGCAAGGAATGGAATGAGCAGTTCTTC
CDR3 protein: CASSVASGKEWNEQFF

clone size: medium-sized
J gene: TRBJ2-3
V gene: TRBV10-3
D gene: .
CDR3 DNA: TGTGCCATCAGTGAGATCTCGGATACGCAGTATTTT
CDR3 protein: CAISEISDTQYF

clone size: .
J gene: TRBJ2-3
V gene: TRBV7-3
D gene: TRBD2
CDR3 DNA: TGTGCCAGCAGTCACCGCGGGAGACCAGATACGCAGTATTTT
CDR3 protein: CASSHRGRPDTQYF

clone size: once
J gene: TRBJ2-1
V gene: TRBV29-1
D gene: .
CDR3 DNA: TGCAGCGTTGAAGGAGGGAACTACAATGAGCAGTTCTTC
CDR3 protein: CSVEGGNYNEQFF

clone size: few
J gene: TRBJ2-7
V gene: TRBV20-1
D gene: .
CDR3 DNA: TGCAGTGCTCACAACCAGGAAAGCTCCCACGAGCAGTACTTC
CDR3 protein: CSAHNQESSHEQYF

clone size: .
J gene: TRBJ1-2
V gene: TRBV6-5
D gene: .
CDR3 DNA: TGTGCCAGCAGTTACGTCGGGTACCCTAACTATGGCTACACCTTC
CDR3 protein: CASSYVGYPNYGYTF

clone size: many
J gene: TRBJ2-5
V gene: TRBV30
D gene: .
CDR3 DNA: TGTGCCTGGGCGTTAGCAGGGGTCTGGGGCCAAGAGACCCAGTACTTC
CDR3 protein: CAWALAGVWGQETQYF

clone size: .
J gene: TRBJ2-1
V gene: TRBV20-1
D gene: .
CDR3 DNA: TGCAGTGCTAGTCCTAGGGATGAGCAGTCCTTC
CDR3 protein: CSASPRDEQSF

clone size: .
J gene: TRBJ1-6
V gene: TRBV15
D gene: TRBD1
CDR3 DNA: TGTGCCACCAGCAGAGTTTCTCGACAGGGAGACTCACCCCTCCACTTT
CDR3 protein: CATSRVSRQGDSPLHF

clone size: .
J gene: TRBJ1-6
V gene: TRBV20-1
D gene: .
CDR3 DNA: TGCAGTGCTCCCCAGCAGGGGAACAATTCACCCCTCCACTTT
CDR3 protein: CSAPQQGNNSPLHF

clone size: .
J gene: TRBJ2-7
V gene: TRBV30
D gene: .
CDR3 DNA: TGTGCCTGGAGTGGGGGGTTCCGCGAGCAGTACTTC
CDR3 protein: CAWSGGFREQYF

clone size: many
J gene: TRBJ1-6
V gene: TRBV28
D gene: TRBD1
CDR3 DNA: TGTGCCAGCAGGACAGGGGATATGAATTCACCCCTCCACTTT
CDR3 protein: CASRTGDMNSPLHF

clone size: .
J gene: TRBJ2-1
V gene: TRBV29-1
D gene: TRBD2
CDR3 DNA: TGCAGCGTTGACGGGAGGTCCGATCCTAATGAGCAGTTCTTC
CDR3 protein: CSVDGRSDPNEQFF

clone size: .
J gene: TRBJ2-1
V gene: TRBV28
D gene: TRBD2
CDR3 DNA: TGTGCCAGCAGTTTAGAAGAGGGACTAGCGCTCCACAATGAGCAGTTCTTC
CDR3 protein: CASSLEEGLALHNEQFF

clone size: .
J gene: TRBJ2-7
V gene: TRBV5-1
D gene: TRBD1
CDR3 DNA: TGCGCCAGCAGCTTGGAAGGGGGCGGGTACTACGAGCAGTACTTC
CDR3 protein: CASSLEGGGYYEQYF

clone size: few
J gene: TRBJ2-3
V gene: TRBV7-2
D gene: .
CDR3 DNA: TGTGCCAGCAGCCCTAGCACAGATACGCAGTATTTT
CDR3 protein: CASSPSTDTQYF

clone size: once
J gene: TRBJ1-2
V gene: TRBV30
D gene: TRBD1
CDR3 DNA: TGTGCCTGGAGTGCGACAGGGGCCGGCTCGACGGTTTTGGGCTACACCTTC
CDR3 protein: CAWSATGAGSTVLGYTF

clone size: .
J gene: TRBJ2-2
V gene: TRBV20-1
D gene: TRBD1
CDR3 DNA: TGCAGTGCTAGAAAACAGGGGGCGCTGGGGGAGGGTTCCACCGGGGAGCTGTTTTTT
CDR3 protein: CSARKQGALGEGSTGELFF

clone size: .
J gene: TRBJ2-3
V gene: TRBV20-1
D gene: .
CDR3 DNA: TGCAGTGCTAGGTCGGACTGGCCAGCGAGCACAGATACGCAGTATTTT
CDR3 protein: CSARSDWPASTDTQYF